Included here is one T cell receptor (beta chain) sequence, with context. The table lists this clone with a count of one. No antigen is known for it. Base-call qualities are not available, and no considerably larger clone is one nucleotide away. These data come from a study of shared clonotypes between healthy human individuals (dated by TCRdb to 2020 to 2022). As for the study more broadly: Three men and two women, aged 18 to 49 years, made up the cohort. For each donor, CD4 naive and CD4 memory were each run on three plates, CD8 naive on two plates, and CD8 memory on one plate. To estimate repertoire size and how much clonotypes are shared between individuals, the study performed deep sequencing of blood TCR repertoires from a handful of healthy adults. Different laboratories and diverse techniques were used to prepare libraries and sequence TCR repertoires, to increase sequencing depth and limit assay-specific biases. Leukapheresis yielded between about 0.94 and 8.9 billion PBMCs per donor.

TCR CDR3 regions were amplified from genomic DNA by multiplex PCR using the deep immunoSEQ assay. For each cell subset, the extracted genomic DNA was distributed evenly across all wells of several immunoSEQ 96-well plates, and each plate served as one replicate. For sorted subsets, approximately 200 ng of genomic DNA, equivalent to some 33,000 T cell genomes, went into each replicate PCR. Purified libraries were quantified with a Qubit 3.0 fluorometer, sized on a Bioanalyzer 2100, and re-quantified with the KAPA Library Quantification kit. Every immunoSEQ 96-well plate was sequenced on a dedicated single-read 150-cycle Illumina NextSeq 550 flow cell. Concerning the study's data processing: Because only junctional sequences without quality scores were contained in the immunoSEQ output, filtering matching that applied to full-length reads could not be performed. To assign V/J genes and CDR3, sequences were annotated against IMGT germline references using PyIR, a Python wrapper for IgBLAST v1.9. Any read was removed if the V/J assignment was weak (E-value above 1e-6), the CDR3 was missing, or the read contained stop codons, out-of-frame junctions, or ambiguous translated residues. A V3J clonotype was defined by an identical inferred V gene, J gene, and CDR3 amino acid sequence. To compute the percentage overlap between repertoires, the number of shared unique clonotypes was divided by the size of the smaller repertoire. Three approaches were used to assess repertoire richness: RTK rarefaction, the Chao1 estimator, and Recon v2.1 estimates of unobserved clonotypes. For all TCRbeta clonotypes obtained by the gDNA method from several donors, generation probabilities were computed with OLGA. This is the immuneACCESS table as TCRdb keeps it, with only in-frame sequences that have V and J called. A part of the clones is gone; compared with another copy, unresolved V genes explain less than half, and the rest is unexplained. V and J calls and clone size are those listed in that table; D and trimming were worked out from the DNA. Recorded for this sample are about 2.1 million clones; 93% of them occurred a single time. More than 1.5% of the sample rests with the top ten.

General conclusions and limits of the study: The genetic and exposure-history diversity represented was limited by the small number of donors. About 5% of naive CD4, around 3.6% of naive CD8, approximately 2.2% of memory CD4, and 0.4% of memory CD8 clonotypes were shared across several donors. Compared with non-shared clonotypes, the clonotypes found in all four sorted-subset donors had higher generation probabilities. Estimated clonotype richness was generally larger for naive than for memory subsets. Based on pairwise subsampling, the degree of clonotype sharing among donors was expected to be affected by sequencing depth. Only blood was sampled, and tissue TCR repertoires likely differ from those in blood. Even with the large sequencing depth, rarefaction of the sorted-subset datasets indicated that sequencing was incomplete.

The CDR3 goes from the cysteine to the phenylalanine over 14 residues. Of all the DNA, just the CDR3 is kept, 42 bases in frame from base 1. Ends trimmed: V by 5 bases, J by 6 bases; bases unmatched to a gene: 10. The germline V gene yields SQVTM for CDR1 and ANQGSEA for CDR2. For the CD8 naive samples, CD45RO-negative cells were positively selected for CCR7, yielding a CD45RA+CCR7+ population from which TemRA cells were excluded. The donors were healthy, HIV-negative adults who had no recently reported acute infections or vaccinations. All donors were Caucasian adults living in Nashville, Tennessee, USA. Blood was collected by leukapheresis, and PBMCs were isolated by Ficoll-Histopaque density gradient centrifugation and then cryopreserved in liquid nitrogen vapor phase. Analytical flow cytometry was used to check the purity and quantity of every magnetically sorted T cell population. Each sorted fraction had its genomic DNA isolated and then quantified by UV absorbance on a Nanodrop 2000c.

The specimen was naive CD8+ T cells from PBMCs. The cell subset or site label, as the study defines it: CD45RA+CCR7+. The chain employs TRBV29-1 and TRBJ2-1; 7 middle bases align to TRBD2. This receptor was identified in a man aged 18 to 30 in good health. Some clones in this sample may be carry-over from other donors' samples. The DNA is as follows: TGCAGCGTTTATACTAGCGTGAAGATCAATGAGCAGTTCTTC. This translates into CSVYTSVKINEQFF.